Here is one TCR beta chain with its context. cDNA came from around 0.54 to 1 ug RNA primed by random hexamers. MiXCR, run by TCRdb on the immunoSEQ multiplex PCR reads, gives a single entry per CDR3 protein. Among 120,000 to 150,000 distinct CDR3 sequences, approximately 95% were seen once, and the ten largest hold approximately 0.09%. This entry belongs to a study of CD8 T cells in Susac syndrome. The healthy controls were matched to patients by age and sex. V shed 2 bases and J shed 1 base, with 10 bases lying between them. CDR3 length: 16 residues. The germline gives CDR1 KGHDR, CDR2 SFDVKD. Sequenced sample: CD4+ T cells from PBMCs. This receptor was identified in a human donor in good health. This chain uses TRBV24-1 with TRBJ2-2; possibly TRBD1 for D (5 bases). The CDR3 bases are TGTGCCACCAGTGATTCCCGCAGGGTGAACACCGGGGAGCTGTTTTTT. It is translated as CATSDSRRVNTGELFF.